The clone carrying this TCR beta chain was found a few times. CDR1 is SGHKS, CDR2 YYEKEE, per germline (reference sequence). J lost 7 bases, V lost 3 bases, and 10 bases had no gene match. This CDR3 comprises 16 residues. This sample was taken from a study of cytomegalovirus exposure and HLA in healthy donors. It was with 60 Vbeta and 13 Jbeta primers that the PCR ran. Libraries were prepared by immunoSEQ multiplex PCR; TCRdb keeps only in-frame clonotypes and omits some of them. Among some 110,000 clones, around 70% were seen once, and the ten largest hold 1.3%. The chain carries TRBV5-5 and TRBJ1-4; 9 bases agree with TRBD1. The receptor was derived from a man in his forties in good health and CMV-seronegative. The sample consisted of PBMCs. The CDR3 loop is CASSSPGQGWSEKLFF. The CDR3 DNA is TGTGCCAGCAGCTCGCCGGGACAGGGTTGGAGTGAAAAACTGTTTTTT.